The clone carrying this T cell receptor (beta chain) was seen a handful of times. The sample is drawn from a study of blood T cell repertoires in COVID-19. Study details: Whether acute or convalescent, the COVID-19 samples came from the United States, Italy and Spain. The cDNA or gDNA used as material had been derived from T cells, B-cell-depleted T cells, or PBMCs.

There are 17 residues in the CDR3. V lost 3 bases and J lost 0; bases outside the gene matches: 5. Germline values: CDR1 LGHNA, CDR2 YSLEER. Original processing methods: Amplification of reference gene primers provided the estimated nucleated cell counts. Some clones are missing from TCRdb's copy, which holds only in-frame ones; the method was immunoSEQ multiplex PCR. That table furnishes V, J and clone size, whereas the DNA furnished D and trimming. The sample carries 100,000 to 120,000 clones, 65% to 90% recorded once. The sequence was obtained from a woman aged 55-75 years with acute or convalescent COVID-19. The V gene is TRBV4-3, the J gene TRBJ2-6, with TRBD1 identical over 7 bases. Specimen: peripheral blood. CDR3 sequence (DNA): TGCGCCAGCAGCCATACAGGGGCCTACTCTGGGGCCAACGTCCTGACTTTC. Amino acid sequence: CASSHTGAYSGANVLTF.